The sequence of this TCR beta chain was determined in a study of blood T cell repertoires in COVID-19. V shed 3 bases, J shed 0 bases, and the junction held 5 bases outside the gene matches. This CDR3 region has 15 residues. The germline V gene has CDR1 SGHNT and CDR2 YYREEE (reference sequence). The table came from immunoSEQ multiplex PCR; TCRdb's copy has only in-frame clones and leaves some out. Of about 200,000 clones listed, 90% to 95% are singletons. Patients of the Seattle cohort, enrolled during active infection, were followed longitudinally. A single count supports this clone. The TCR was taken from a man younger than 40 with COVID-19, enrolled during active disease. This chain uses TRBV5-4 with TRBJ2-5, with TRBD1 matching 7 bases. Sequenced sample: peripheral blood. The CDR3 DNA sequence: TGTGCCAGCAGCTCCCAACAGGGGAACCAAGAGACCCAGTACTTC. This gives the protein CASSSQQGNQETQYF.